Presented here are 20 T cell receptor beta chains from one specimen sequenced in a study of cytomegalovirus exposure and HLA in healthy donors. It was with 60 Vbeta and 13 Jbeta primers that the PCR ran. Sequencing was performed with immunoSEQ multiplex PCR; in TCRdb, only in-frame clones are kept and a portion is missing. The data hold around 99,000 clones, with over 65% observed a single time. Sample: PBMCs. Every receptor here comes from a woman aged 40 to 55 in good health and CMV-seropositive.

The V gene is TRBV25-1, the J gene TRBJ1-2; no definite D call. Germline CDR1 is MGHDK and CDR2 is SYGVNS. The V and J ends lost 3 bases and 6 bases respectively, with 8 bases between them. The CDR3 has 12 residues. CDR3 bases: TGTGCCAGCAGTGATGCCGGGGATGGCTACACCTTC. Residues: CASSDAGDGYTF.

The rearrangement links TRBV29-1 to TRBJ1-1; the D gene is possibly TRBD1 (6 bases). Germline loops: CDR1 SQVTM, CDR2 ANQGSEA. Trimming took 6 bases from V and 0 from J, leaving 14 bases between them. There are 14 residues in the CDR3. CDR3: CSVTGTNLNTEAFF. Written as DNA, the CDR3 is TGCAGCGTCACCGGGACAAACCTGAACACTGAAGCTTTCTTT.

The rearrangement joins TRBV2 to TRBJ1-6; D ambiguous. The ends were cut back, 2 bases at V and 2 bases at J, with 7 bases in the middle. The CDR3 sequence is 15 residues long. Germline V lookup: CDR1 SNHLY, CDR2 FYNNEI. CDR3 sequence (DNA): TGTGCCAGCAGTGAACGCGACACCTATAATTCACCCCTCCACTTT. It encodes CASSERDTYNSPLHF.

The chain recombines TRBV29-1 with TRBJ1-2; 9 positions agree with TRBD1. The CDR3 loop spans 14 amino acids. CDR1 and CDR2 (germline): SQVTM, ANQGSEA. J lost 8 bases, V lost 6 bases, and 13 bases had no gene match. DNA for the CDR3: TGCAGCGTCCGAAACAGGGGGCAGGATAGGGGCTACACCTTC. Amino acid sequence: CSVRNRGQDRGYTF.

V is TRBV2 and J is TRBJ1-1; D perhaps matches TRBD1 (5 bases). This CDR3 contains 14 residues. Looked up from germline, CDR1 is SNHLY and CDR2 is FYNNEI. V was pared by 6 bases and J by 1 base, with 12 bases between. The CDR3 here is CASRVSTGNTEAFF. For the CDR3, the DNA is TGTGCCAGCAGGGTATCTACAGGGAACACTGAAGCTTTCTTT. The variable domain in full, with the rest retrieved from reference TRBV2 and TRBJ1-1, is EPEVTQTPSHQVTQMGQEVILRCVPISNHLYFYWYRQILGQKVEFLVSFYNNEISEKSEIFDDQFSVERPDGSNFTLKIRSTKLEDSAMYFCASRVSTGNTEAFFGQGTRLTVV.

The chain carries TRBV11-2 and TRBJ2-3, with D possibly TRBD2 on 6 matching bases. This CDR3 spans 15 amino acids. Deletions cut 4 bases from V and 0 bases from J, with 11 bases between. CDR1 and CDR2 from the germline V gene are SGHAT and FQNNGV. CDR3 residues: CASSWGLSSTDTQYF. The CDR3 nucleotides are TGTGCCAGCAGCTGGGGACTCTCGAGCACAGATACGCAGTATTTT. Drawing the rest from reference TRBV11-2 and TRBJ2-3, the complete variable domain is EAGVAQSPRYKIIEKRQSVAFWCNPISGHATLYWYQQILGQGPKLLIQFQNNGVVDDSQLPKDRFSAERLKGVDSTLKIQPAKLEDSAVYLCASSWGLSSTDTQYFGPGTRLTVL.

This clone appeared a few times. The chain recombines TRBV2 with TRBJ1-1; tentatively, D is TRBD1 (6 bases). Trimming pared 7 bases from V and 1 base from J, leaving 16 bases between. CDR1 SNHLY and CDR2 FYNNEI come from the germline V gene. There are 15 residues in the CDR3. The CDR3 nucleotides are TGTGCCAGCACTATGGACAGAAGCTCGAACACTGAAGCTTTCTTT. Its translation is CASTMDRSSNTEAFF.

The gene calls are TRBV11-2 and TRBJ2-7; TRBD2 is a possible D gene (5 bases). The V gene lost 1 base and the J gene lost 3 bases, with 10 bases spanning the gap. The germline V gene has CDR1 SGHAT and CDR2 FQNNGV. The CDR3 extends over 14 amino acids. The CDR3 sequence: CASSLVGGRYEQYF. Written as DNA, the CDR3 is TGTGCCAGCAGCTTAGTAGGCGGGCGCTACGAGCAGTACTTC.

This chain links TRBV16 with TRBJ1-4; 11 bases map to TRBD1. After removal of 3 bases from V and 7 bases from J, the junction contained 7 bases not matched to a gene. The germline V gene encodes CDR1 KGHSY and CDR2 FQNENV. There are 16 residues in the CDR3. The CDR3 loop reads CASSQRRGTGGEKLFF. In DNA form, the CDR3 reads TGTGCCAGCAGCCAGCGCCGCGGGACAGGGGGTGAAAAACTGTTTTTT.

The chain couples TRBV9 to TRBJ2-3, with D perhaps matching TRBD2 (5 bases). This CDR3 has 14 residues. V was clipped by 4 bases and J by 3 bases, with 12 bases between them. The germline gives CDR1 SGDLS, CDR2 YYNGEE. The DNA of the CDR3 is TGTGCCAGCAGCTGGCGTGGACTGACAGATACGCAGTATTTT. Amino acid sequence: CASSWRGLTDTQYF. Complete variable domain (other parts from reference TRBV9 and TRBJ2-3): DSGVTQTPKHLITATGQRVTLRCSPRSGDLSVYWYQQSLDQGLQFLIQYYNGEERAKGNILERFSAQQFPDLHSELNLSSLELGDSALYFCASSWRGLTDTQYFGPGTRLTVL.

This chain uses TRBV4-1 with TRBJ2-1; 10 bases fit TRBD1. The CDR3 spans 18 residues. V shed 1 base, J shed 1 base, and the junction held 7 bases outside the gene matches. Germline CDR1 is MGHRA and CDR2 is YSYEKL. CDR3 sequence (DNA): TGCGCCAGCAGCCAAGGAAGGTGGGACAGGGGTTCCTACAATGAGCAGTTCTTC. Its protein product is CASSQGRWDRGSYNEQFF.

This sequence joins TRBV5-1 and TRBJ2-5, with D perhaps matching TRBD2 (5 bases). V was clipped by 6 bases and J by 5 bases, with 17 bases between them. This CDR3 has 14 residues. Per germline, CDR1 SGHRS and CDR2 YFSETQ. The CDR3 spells CASTSPPGMETQYF. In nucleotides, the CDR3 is TGCGCCAGCACCTCACCACCGGGGATGGAGACCCAGTACTTC.

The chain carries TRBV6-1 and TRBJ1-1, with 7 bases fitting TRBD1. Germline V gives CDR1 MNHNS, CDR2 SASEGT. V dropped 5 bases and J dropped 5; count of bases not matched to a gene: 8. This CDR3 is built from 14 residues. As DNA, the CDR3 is TGTGCCAGCAGTTCTACAGGGGCGAGGACTGAAGCTTTCTTT. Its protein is CASSSTGARTEAFF.

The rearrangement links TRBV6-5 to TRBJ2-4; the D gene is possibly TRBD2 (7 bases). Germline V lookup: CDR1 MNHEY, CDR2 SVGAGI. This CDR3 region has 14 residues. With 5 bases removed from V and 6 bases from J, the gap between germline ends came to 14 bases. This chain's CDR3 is CASSPGGLGNIQYF. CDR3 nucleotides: TGTGCCAGCAGTCCCGGGGGGCTTGGAAACATTCAGTACTTC.

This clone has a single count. The DNA of the CDR3 is TGTGCCAGCAGCTTGGACAGCGGCTATGGCTACACCTTC. Its protein product is CASSLDSGYGYTF. The rearrangement uses TRBV5-4 and TRBJ1-2; D ambiguous. Trimming cost V 0 bases and J 4 bases, with 7 bases left between them. This CDR3 is built from 13 residues. CDR1 is SGHNT, CDR2 YYREEE, per germline (reference sequence).

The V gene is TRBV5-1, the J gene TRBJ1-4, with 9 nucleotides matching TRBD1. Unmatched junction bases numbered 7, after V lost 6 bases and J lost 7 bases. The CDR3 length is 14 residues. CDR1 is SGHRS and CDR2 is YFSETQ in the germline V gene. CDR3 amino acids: CASTPGQGTEKLFF. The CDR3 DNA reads TGCGCCAGCACCCCGGGACAGGGTACTGAAAAACTGTTTTTT.

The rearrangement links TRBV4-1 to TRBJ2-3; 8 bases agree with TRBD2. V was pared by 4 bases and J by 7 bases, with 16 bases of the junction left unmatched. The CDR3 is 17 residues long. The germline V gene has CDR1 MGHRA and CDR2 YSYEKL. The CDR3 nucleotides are TGCGCCAGCAGCCGATCACTAGCGGCGGGGGTATGGAATACGCAGTATTTT. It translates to CASSRSLAAGVWNTQYF.

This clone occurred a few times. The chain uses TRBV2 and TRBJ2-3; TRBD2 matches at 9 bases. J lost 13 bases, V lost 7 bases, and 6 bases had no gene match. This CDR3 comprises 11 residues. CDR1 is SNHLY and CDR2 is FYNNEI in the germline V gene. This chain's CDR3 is CASTSGGRKYF. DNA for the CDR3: TGTGCCAGCACGAGCGGGGGGCGGAAGTATTTT.

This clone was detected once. CDR3 coding DNA: TGTGCCAGCAGCCTTTTGTTCTCTGGAAACACCATATATTTT. It yields the protein CASSLLFSGNTIYF. The gene calls are TRBV7-2 and TRBJ1-3; D not certain. V gave up 5 bases and J gave up 0 bases, with 8 bases separating them. This CDR3 spans 14 amino acids. Germline V gene data show CDR1 as SGHTA and CDR2 as FQGNSA.

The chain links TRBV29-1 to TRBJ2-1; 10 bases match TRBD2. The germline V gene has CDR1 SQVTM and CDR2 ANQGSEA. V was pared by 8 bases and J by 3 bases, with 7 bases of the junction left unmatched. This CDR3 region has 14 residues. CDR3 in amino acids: CSILAGDLYNEQFF. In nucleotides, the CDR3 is TGCAGCATTCTAGCGGGGGACCTCTACAATGAGCAGTTCTTC.